This T cell receptor beta chain was obtained from a study of CD8+ T cells in alopecia areata. This clone was counted between two and nine times. Extraction and reverse transcription of RNA yielded cDNA as the sequencing template. Libraries were prepared by immunoSEQ multiplex PCR; TCRdb keeps only in-frame clonotypes and omits some of them. The sample yields over 95,000 clones, 60% to 65% seen once. Trimming shortened V by 0 bases and J by 2 bases, and 17 bases separated the two germline ends. CDR3 length: 17 residues. The germline V gene has CDR1 ENHRY and CDR2 SYGVKD. Treatment: oral pan-JAK inhibitor, 5-10 mg twice daily.

J is TRBJ2-7 and V is TRBV10-3; perhaps TRBD1 as D (5 bases). The sequence came from a human donor with alopecia areata. Sequenced here: CD8+ T cells sorted from blood, sampled at week 4, from a patient treated with tofacitinib. For the CDR3, the DNA is TGTGCCATCAGTGAGTCCCGAGGAACAGGATACCCCTACGAGCAGTACTTC. Translating it yields CAISESRGTGYPYEQYF.